This TCR beta chain stems from a study of CD8+CD57+ T cells in acquired aplastic anemia. Study overall: Sorted cells (CD4+ and CD8+) yielded DNA amounts that averaged approximately 3.2 ug.

CDR1 is MNHNS and CDR2 is SASEGT in the germline V gene. Trimming removed 4 bases from V and 5 bases from J, with 17 bases in between. The length of the CDR3 is 15 residues. The study profiled TCR beta VDJ and CDR3 using genomic DNA as template. TCRdb independently ran MiXCR on the reads; one entry per CDR3 protein. The data show 90,000 to 120,000 distinct CDR3 sequences, roughly 50% seen once. This sequence originates from a human donor in good health, serving as a control. The sequencing sample was made of sorted CD4+, CD8+, or CD8+CD57+ T cells (not recorded which) from PBMCs. V and J are TRBV6-1 and TRBJ2-5, with D tentatively TRBD2 (5 bases). CDR3 region: CASSVAYTLAETQYF. DNA for the CDR3: TGTGCCAGCAGTGTAGCGTATACTTTGGCGGAGACCCAGTACTTC.